A selection of T cell receptor beta chains follows, all from one sample in a study of T cell changes during pregnancy in multiple sclerosis. Sequencing was performed with immunoSEQ multiplex PCR; in TCRdb, only in-frame clones are kept and a portion is missing. The sample yields just under 40,000 clones, 75% to 95% seen once. Sequencing was performed on CD4+ T cells from peripheral blood mononuclear cells, taken in the first trimester of pregnancy. The receptor source for this set is a female donor in good health, enrolled as a control in a pregnancy study. Each CDR3 is given with its conserved first and last residue. D genes are given only for firm matches. Clone size, where shown, is once, few, many, or a class for clones that have expanded.

.	TRBV4-1	TRBJ1-1	TRBD1	CASSQVDRGQMNTEAFF	TGCGCCAGCAGCCAAGTCGACAGGGGGCAAATGAACACTGAAGCTTTCTTT
once	TRBV7-8	TRBJ2-1	TRBD1	CASSPKRTGVSYNEQFF	TGTGCCAGCAGCCCTAAACGGACAGGGGTCAGCTACAATGAGCAGTTCTTC
.	TRBV6-5	TRBJ2-7	TRBD2	CASSYEPLTSGYEQYF	TGTGCCAGCAGTTACGAACCACTGACTAGCGGATACGAGCAGTACTTC
few	TRBV7-2	TRBJ2-7	TRBD2	CASSAGTRTYEQYF	TGTGCCAGCAGCGCCGGGACTAGGACCTACGAGCAGTACTTC
.	TRBV7-3	TRBJ1-2	.	CASSLSKEGGGSSGYTF	TGTGCCAGCAGCTTAAGTAAAGAGGGGGGGGGCTCGAGTGGCTACACCTTC
.	TRBV14	TRBJ2-5	TRBD2	CASTCSGCETQYF	TGTGCCAGCACCTGTAGCGGGTGCGAGACCCAGTACTTC
once	TRBV30	TRBJ2-1	.	CAWNRADSYNEQFF	TGTGCCTGGAATCGAGCGGACTCCTACAATGAGCAGTTCTTC
.	TRBV7-3	TRBJ1-2	.	CASSLTPNYGYTF	TGTGCCAGCAGCCTTACACCTAACTATGGCTACACCTTC
.	TRBV11-2	TRBJ2-5	.	CASSSKGFQETQYF	TGTGCCAGCAGCTCGAAGGGGTTCCAAGAGACCCAGTACTTC
.	TRBV2	TRBJ1-1	TRBD1	CATAPTKDRGHTEAFF	TGTGCCACAGCTCCGACGAAGGACAGGGGGCACACTGAAGCTTTCTTT
.	TRBV30	TRBJ1-1	.	CAWSAGPGTEAFF	TGTGCCTGGAGCGCTGGGCCCGGCACTGAAGCTTTCTTT
.	TRBV5-6	TRBJ1-6	.	CASSLGGHPNSPLHF	TGTGCCAGCAGCTTGGGGGGACACCCGAATTCACCCCTCCACTTT
.	TRBV15	TRBJ1-4	.	CATSRARAGEKLFF	TGTGCCACCAGCAGAGCCAGGGCGGGGGAAAAACTGTTTTTT
.	TRBV28	TRBJ1-1	TRBD1	CASFLPGQGRTEAFF	TGTGCCAGCTTCTTACCGGGACAGGGTAGAACTGAAGCTTTCTTT
.	TRBV27	TRBJ2-1	.	CASKGRGGEFF	TGTGCCAGCAAAGGGAGGGGGGGAGAGTTCTTC
.	TRBV7-3	TRBJ2-1	TRBD2	CASSLNLASGGLEQFF	TGTGCCAGCAGCTTAAATTTGGCTAGCGGGGGGCTTGAGCAGTTCTTC
.	TRBV5-6	TRBJ1-1	.	CASSLETGGEAFF	TGTGCCAGCAGCTTGGAGACAGGAGGTGAAGCTTTCTTT
.	TRBV12-5	TRBJ1-5	.	CASGLETGSQPQHF	TGTGCTAGTGGTTTGGAAACAGGGTCTCAGCCCCAGCATTTT
once	TRBV29-1	TRBJ2-7	.	CSVEVTGRSGYEQYF	TGCAGCGTTGAAGTGACAGGGAGGTCCGGGTACGAGCAGTACTTC
.	TRBV9	TRBJ2-3	TRBD2	CASSVLSGGTDTQYF	TGTGCCAGCAGCGTGCTGAGCGGGGGCACAGATACGCAGTATTTT